The rows below give T cell receptor beta chains drawn from one sample of a study of T cell repertoires in cytomegalovirus infection. Each CDR3 protein gets one entry after TCRdb re-called the reads with MiXCR. The sample has about 770,000 distinct CDR3 sequences, almost 30% seen once. Their antigens remain unidentified. The sequences come from cultured CD8+ T cells from PBMCs, collected from culture after CMV antigen stimulation. Receptors were obtained from a human donor in good health (CMV status not recorded). Some clones in this sample may be carry-over from other donors' samples. The CDR3 runs from the conserved cysteine through the conserved F or W. The D gene is left open where the match is weak. Size tells how often a clone was seen (once, few, many) or the class of an expanded clone, and some rows leave it out.

d_call	j_call	v_call	clone_size	cdr3_aa	cdr3_nt
TRBD2	TRBJ2-3	TRBV5-1	-	CASSLDAGGPTDTQYF	TGCGCCAGCAGCTTGGACGCGGGGGGGCCCACAGATACGCAGTATTTT
TRBD2	TRBJ2-2	TRBV4-3	-	CASSPRTSRNTGELFF	TGCGCCAGCAGCCCCCGGACTAGCCGGAACACCGGGGAGCTGTTTTTT
TRBD2	TRBJ2-1	TRBV4-1	-	CASSQDSSGGAKHYNEQFF	TGCGCCAGCAGCCAAGATTCAAGCGGGGGGGCCAAGCATTACAATGAGCAGTTCTTC
TRBD1	TRBJ2-2	TRBV6-1	many	CASSVRDRDYANTGELFF	TGTGCCAGCAGTGTCCGGGACAGAGACTATGCGAACACCGGGGAGCTGTTTTTT
TRBD1	TRBJ1-5	TRBV27	-	CASRVDRGRTQPQHF	TGTGCCAGCAGGGTAGACAGGGGGCGAACTCAGCCCCAGCATTTT
-	TRBJ1-1	TRBV11-2	-	CASSPFMRGREVTEAFF	TGTGCCAGCAGCCCCTTCATGCGAGGGCGCGAAGTTACTGAAGCTTTCTTT
-	TRBJ1-3	TRBV7-9	-	CASSLDGRADRWSSGNTIYF	TGTGCCAGCAGCTTAGATGGGAGGGCCGACCGGTGGAGCTCTGGAAACACCATATATTTT
-	TRBJ1-4	TRBV10-3	-	CAISEPAGETNEKLFF	TGTGCCATCAGTGAACCTGCGGGAGAAACTAATGAAAAACTGTTTTTT
-	TRBJ1-5	TRBV20-1	few	CSARDRDLPYSNQPQHF	TGCAGTGCTAGAGATCGAGACCTCCCTTATAGCAATCAGCCCCAGCATTTT
-	TRBJ2-1	TRBV7-2	many	CASSSQTGTFSYNEQFF	TGTGCCAGCAGCTCCCAGACAGGTACATTCTCCTACAATGAGCAGTTCTTC
-	TRBJ2-1	TRBV7-9	-	CASSFVSGSGVSYNEQFF	TGTGCCAGCAGCTTCGTTTCGGGCAGTGGGGTCTCCTACAATGAGCAGTTCTTC
-	TRBJ1-2	TRBV7-3	-	CASSLIRTSSYGYTF	TGTGCCAGCAGCTTAATTCGGACATCCAGCTATGGCTACACCTTC
-	TRBJ1-1	TRBV2	few	CASRGWTEAFF	TGTGCCAGCAGGGGTTGGACTGAAGCTTTCTTT
TRBD2	TRBJ2-1	TRBV19	few	CASSAVGGGAYNEQFF	TGTGCCAGTAGTGCAGTCGGCGGGGGGGCATACAATGAGCAGTTCTTC
-	TRBJ1-5	TRBV6-5	few	CASSLSGEGSNQPQHF	TGTGCCAGCAGTCTTTCAGGGGAGGGGAGCAATCAGCCCCAGCATTTT
-	TRBJ1-1	TRBV6-5	few	CASTTTGGTEAFF	TGTGCCAGCACCACGACGGGGGGAACTGAAGCTTTCTTT
-	TRBJ1-2	TRBV29-1	few	CSVEGRGGYTF	TGCAGCGTTGAGGGCAGGGGTGGCTACACCTTC
-	TRBJ2-5	TRBV2	-	CAIWGTETQYF	TGTGCCATTTGGGGTACAGAGACCCAGTACTTC
TRBD1	TRBJ1-1	TRBV4-1	few	CASSHGTGGADTEAFF	TGCGCCAGCAGCCACGGGACAGGGGGCGCGGACACTGAAGCTTTCTTT
TRBD1	TRBJ2-1	TRBV4-2	-	CASSQVAGTASYNEQFF	TGTGCCAGCAGCCAAGTGGCCGGGACAGCCTCCTACAATGAGCAGTTCTTC
-	TRBJ1-4	TRBV7-8	-	CASSYGANEKLFF	TGTGCCAGCAGCTACGGGGCTAATGAAAAACTGTTTTTT
-	TRBJ1-6	TRBV7-9	-	CASSLDRGLGTPLHF	TGTGCCAGCAGCTTAGATCGGGGGCTCGGGACACCCCTCCACTTT
TRBD1	TRBJ2-1	TRBV29-1	-	CSVETNDRGSYNEQFF	TGCAGCGTGGAGACAAATGACAGGGGGTCCTACAATGAGCAGTTCTTC
TRBD1	TRBJ2-1	TRBV10-3	-	CAISATGDNEQFF	TGTGCCATCAGTGCGACAGGGGATAATGAGCAGTTCTTC
TRBD1	TRBJ2-5	TRBV10-3	-	CAISGGTGVMGQETQYF	TGTGCCATCAGTGGGGGAACAGGGGTTATGGGCCAAGAGACCCAGTACTTC
-	TRBJ2-2	TRBV27	few	CASTKQGGPNTGELFF	TGTGCCAGCACCAAACAGGGCGGGCCTAACACCGGGGAGCTGTTTTTT
TRBD1	TRBJ2-1	TRBV27	-	CASSPQGQGVYEQFF	TGTGCCAGCAGTCCCCAGGGACAGGGGGTGTATGAGCAGTTCTTC
-	TRBJ1-4	TRBV7-2	many	CASSLVAATNEKLFF	TGTGCCAGCAGCTTAGTGGCAGCAACTAATGAAAAACTGTTTTTT
TRBD1	TRBJ1-3	TRBV7-9	-	CASTTGSSGNTIYF	TGTGCCAGCACGACAGGGAGCTCTGGAAACACCATATATTTT
TRBD1	TRBJ1-4	TRBV27	-	CASSLLGQEDEKLFF	TGTGCCAGCAGTCTATTGGGACAGGAAGATGAAAAACTGTTTTTT
-	TRBJ2-2	TRBV6-2/TRBV6-3	-	CASSYPHMAGELFF	TGTGCCAGCAGTTACCCTCATATGGCCGGGGAGCTGTTTTTT
-	TRBJ1-2	TRBV6-6	few	CVKGDTTGGYTF	TGTGTCAAGGGGGACACAACGGGTGGCTACACCTTC
-	TRBJ2-2	TRBV6-2/TRBV6-3	-	CASTLNPKGLNTGELFF	TGTGCCAGCACCCTTAACCCAAAAGGCCTCAACACCGGGGAGCTGTTTTTT
-	TRBJ2-5	TRBV7-6	many	CASSSQRPQETQYF	TGTGCCAGCAGCTCCCAGCGACCTCAAGAGACCCAGTACTTC
-	TRBJ1-1	TRBV7-9	-	CANSARYNTEAFF	TGTGCCAACTCCGCCAGGTATAACACTGAAGCTTTCTTT
-	TRBJ2-2	TRBV6-8	-	CASDHPGSNNGELFF	TGTGCCAGCGATCATCCGGGCTCGAACAACGGGGAGCTGTTTTTT
-	TRBJ2-1	TRBV5-6	-	CASSGGRPRDEQFF	TGTGCCAGCAGCGGGGGCAGGCCTCGTGATGAGCAGTTCTTC
-	TRBJ1-3	TRBV11-3	few	CASSQVSPGNTIYF	TGTGCCAGCAGCCAAGTTAGTCCTGGAAACACCATATATTTT
-	TRBJ2-1	TRBV7-6	few	CASSLGTARSYNEQFF	TGTGCCAGCAGCTTAGGGACCGCACGCTCCTACAATGAGCAGTTCTTC
-	TRBJ1-1	TRBV7-9	few	CASTKTFGGTPEAFF	TGTGCCAGCACTAAAACTTTCGGGGGGACCCCTGAAGCTTTCTTT
TRBD1	TRBJ1-2	TRBV27	-	CASSKLQGSYGYTF	TGTGCCAGCAGTAAATTACAGGGGAGCTATGGCTACACCTTC
TRBD1	TRBJ1-5	TRBV6-6	-	CASRETGGGQPQHF	TGTGCCAGCAGGGAGACAGGGGGCGGGCAGCCCCAGCATTTT
-	TRBJ2-3	TRBV12-3/TRBV12-4	few	CASSHIPSTDTQYF	TGTGCCAGCAGTCATATTCCTAGCACAGATACGCAGTATTTT
TRBD1	TRBJ1-3	TRBV28	few	CASSPPDRAVYSGNTIYF	TGTGCCAGCAGTCCACCGGACAGGGCGGTATACTCTGGAAACACCATATATTTT
TRBD2	TRBJ2-2	TRBV12-3/TRBV12-4	-	CASSFRGTSGLEVAYTGELFF	TGTGCCAGCAGTTTCAGAGGGACTAGCGGGTTGGAGGTGGCCTACACCGGGGAGCTGTTTTTT
TRBD1	TRBJ2-2	TRBV20-1	-	CSARDWQGDAGELFF	TGCAGTGCTAGAGATTGGCAGGGGGACGCCGGGGAGCTGTTTTTT
-	TRBJ2-6	TRBV27	few	CASSLASPSGANVLTF	TGTGCCAGCAGTTTAGCCTCGCCCTCTGGGGCCAACGTCCTGACTTTC
-	TRBJ2-7	TRBV27	-	CASSGRDGFSYEQYF	TGTGCCAGCAGTGGCCGGGACGGATTCTCCTACGAGCAGTACTTC
TRBD1	TRBJ2-3	TRBV12-3/TRBV12-4	-	CASTRTGGALDTQYF	TGTGCCAGCACCCGGACAGGGGGCGCGCTAGATACGCAGTATTTT
-	TRBJ2-5	TRBV14	once	CASSYVSGAYQETQYF	TGTGCCAGCAGCTACGTCTCGGGGGCATACCAAGAGACCCAGTACTTC
TRBD1	TRBJ2-3	TRBV5-5	-	CASSQGAIFPDTQYF	TGTGCCAGCAGCCAGGGGGCTATCTTTCCAGATACGCAGTATTTT